This section outlines one TCR beta chain sequence together with its context. V lost 2 bases and J 5 bases, leaving 15 bases between the germline ends. Germline CDR1 reads SGHTA; CDR2 reads FQGNSA. This CDR3 contains 15 residues. This sample was taken from a study of control samples from healthy donors and cancer patients. Only in-frame clones appear in the TCRdb table, and some are missing; sequencing was by immunoSEQ multiplex PCR. Its listing shows fewer than 250,000 clones. This sequence was found in a woman in her 30s in good health. The source material was blood. The chain links TRBV7-2 to TRBJ1-1; maybe TRBD1 (5 bases). The CDR3 spells CASSLRERGRTEAFF. The CDR3 DNA is TGTGCCAGCAGCTTAAGGGAAAGGGGTCGGACTGAAGCTTTCTTT.